These 20 T cell receptor beta chains were all obtained from the same sample, sequenced in a study of blood T cell repertoires in COVID-19. Method: immunoSEQ multiplex PCR; TCRdb's copy keeps in-frame clones and lacks some. The sample yields a few hundred thousand clones, just under 85% seen once. The source material was PBMCs or T cells enriched from blood (not recorded which). These receptors came from a woman between 40 and 55 years old with acute COVID-19.

This sequence joins TRBV6-5 and TRBJ1-2, with D maybe TRBD1 (6 bases). CDR3 length: 14 amino acids. Trimming pared 6 bases from V and 5 bases from J, leaving 16 bases between. The germline V gene has CDR1 MNHEY and CDR2 SVGAGI. The CDR3 coding sequence is TGTGCCAGCAGCCGCTATCAACAGGGATATGGCTACACCTTC. Translated: CASSRYQQGYGYTF.

This clone showed up just once. The J gene is TRBJ1-3, the V gene TRBV24-1; weak D call: TRBD1 (6 bases). Germline V lookup: CDR1 KGHDR, CDR2 SFDVKD. The CDR3 is 15 residues long. V shed 7 bases and J shed 0 bases, with 12 bases lying between them. CDR3 nucleotides: TGTGCCACCAGCGACACAGGGTCCTCTGGAAACACCATATATTTT. Translating gives CATSDTGSSGNTIYF.

The chain combines TRBV5-1 with TRBJ2-3; the match to TRBD2 covers 15 bases. The CDR3 totals 18 residues. The J segment lost 4 bases and the V segment lost 4 bases, leaving 10 bases of the junction unmatched. Germline loops: CDR1 SGHRS, CDR2 YFSETQ. CDR3: CASSPGTSGGNAADTQYF. The CDR3 DNA follows: TGCGCCAGCAGCCCGGGGACTAGCGGGGGGAATGCCGCAGATACGCAGTATTTT.

This clone was seen only once. The chain has TRBV3-1 (or the pseudogene TRBV3-2) and TRBJ1-1; D ambiguous. The CDR3 sequence is 18 residues long. Germline V gene data show CDR1 as LGHDT and CDR2 as YNNKEL (reference sequence). The V and J ends lost 0 bases and 1 base respectively, with 18 bases between them. CDR3 coding DNA: TGTGCCAGCAGCCAAGATCGCAGGATTACAGACCCGAACACTGAAGCTTTCTTT. It yields the protein CASSQDRRITDPNTEAFF.

Comments on this clone: Other DNA sequences from this sample encode an identical CDR3 as well. The V and J genes are TRBV19 and TRBJ1-1; D may be TRBD1 (6 bases). CDR3 length: 14 amino acids. Per germline, CDR1 LNHDA and CDR2 SQIVND (reference sequence). With 5 bases removed from V and 2 bases from J, the gap between germline ends came to 12 bases. The DNA for the CDR3 is TGTGCCAGTAGTCGTACAGGGCCAAACACTGAAGCTTTCTTT. Encoded protein: CASSRTGPNTEAFF.

The rearrangement joins TRBV7-9 to TRBJ2-1; 8 bases match TRBD2. The junction had 5 bases not matched to a gene; V was cut back by 4 bases and J by 0 bases. The V gene's germline CDR1 is SEHNR and CDR2 FQNEAQ (reference sequence). This CDR3 is 16 amino acids long. The CDR3 nucleotides are TGTGCCAGCAGCTACCCCGGGACTAGCTCCTACAATGAGCAGTTCTTC. It specifies CASSYPGTSSYNEQFF.

V gene TRBV7-6 combines with J gene TRBJ1-6; tentative D call: TRBD1 (6 bases). The CDR3 runs to 16 residues. Germline assignment: CDR1 SGHVS and CDR2 FNYEAQ. The germline V and J ends were trimmed by 1 base and 8 bases, with 15 bases remaining between them. This CDR3 reads CASSLGSAGADSPLHF. DNA for the CDR3: TGTGCCAGCAGCTTAGGGTCGGCAGGGGCCGATTCACCCCTCCACTTT. Full variable domain (rest looked up from reference TRBV7-6 and TRBJ1-6): GAGVSQSPRYKVTKRGQDVALRCDPISGHVSLYWYRQALGQGPEFLTYFNYEAQQDKSGLPNDRFSAERPEGSISTLTIQRTEQRDSAMYRCASSLGSAGADSPLHFGNGTRLTVT.

About this clone itself: The germline gene is not matched at one end of the junction; a read error may be the cause. CDR3 sequence reads: CASRFTGQSYEQYF. The DNA for the CDR3 is TGTGCCAGCCGTTTTACCGGACAGTCCTACGAGCAGTACTTC. V gene TRBV28 combines with J gene TRBJ2-7, with TRBD1 as a possible D gene (6 bases). In germline, CDR1 is MDHEN, CDR2 SYDVKM. The CDR3 is made up of 14 amino acids.

The V and J genes are TRBV27 and TRBJ2-7, with TRBD2 identical over 11 bases. V was clipped by 7 bases and J by 6 bases; unmatched bases: 8. The CDR3 is 14 amino acids. Germline-derived CDR1 and CDR2 are MNHEY and SMNVEV (reference sequence). The CDR3 is CASTLTSGITEQYF. CDR3 bases: TGTGCCAGCACCCTGACTAGCGGGATTACCGAGCAGTACTTC.

The J gene is TRBJ2-2, the V gene TRBV5-1; 9 bases map to TRBD1. This CDR3 has 17 residues. The ends lost 4 bases at V and 1 base at J; junction bases unmatched: 8. Looked up from germline, CDR1 is SGHRS and CDR2 is YFSETQ. The CDR3, as DNA: TGCGCCAGCAGCGCTGACAGGACAGGGGTGAACACCGGGGAGCTGTTTTTT. The encoded protein is CASSADRTGVNTGELFF.

This clone appeared a single time. The rearrangement links TRBV27 to TRBJ2-7; 7 nucleotides agree with TRBD1. The germline V gene encodes CDR1 MNHEY and CDR2 SMNVEV (reference sequence). CDR3 length equals 14 residues. Germline trimming cut 4 bases from V and 1 base from J; bases unmatched to any gene: 4. CDR3: CASSSGQSSYEQYF. The CDR3 DNA reads TGTGCCAGCAGTTCGGGACAGTCTTCCTACGAGCAGTACTTC.

The J gene is TRBJ2-1, the V gene TRBV4-2, with TRBD2 as a possible D gene (6 bases). Trimming removed 4 bases from V and 7 bases from J, with 17 bases in between. Germline V lookup: CDR1 LGHNA, CDR2 YNFKEQ. The CDR3 totals 15 residues. CDR3 nucleotides: TGTGCCAGCAGCCTCCGGGACTCCCAGAGAAATGAGCAGTTCTTC. This encodes CASSLRDSQRNEQFF.

The V and J genes are TRBV30 and TRBJ1-1; D gene unclear. The CDR3 runs 13 residues. Trimming shortened V by 0 bases and J by 1 base, and 6 bases separated the two germline ends. Germline-derived CDR1 and CDR2 are GTSNPN and SVGIG (reference sequence). This CDR3 reads CAWSVLENTEAFF. As DNA, the CDR3 is TGTGCCTGGAGTGTACTAGAGAACACTGAAGCTTTCTTT.

In this sample, this clone turned up once. For the CDR3, the DNA is TGTGCCAGCAGCCCCCCAGGGAGTAGCGGGATCTCCTACGAGCAGTACTTC. Encoded protein: CASSPPGSSGISYEQYF. J is TRBJ2-7 and V is TRBV7-8; 8 bases are shared with TRBD2. The CDR3 contains 17 residues. Trimming cost V 5 bases and J 0 bases; bases outside gene matches: 12. Germline V CDR1 and CDR2: SGHVS, FQNEAQ.

This clone was detected once. The chain couples TRBV7-2 to TRBJ2-5; TRBD2 agrees at 10 bases. The CDR3 has 14 residues. Per germline, CDR1 SGHTA and CDR2 FQGNSA. The ends lost 6 bases at V and 5 bases at J; junction bases unmatched: 6. The chain's CDR3 is CASRQTSGVETQYF. The CDR3 coding sequence is TGTGCCAGCAGGCAAACTAGCGGGGTGGAGACCCAGTACTTC.

The genes are TRBV4-3 and TRBJ2-5, with 7 bases identical to TRBD2. Trimming at V came to 0 bases and at J to 2 bases, leaving 6 bases not matched to a gene. Per the germline V gene, CDR1 is LGHNA and CDR2 is YSLEER. This CDR3 comprises 16 residues. The CDR3 nucleotides are TGCGCCAGCAGCCAAGATTTACTAGCGAAACAAGAGACCCAGTACTTC. It translates to CASSQDLLAKQETQYF.

The chain joins TRBV19 to TRBJ2-1; 9 nucleotides match TRBD2. With V trimmed by 4 bases and J by 3 bases, 4 bases remained unmatched. CDR3 length equals 15 residues. Germline CDR1 is LNHDA and CDR2 is SQIVND (reference sequence). DNA of the CDR3: TGTGCCAGTAGTACCCTAGCGGGGTTCTACAATGAGCAGTTCTTC. As protein: CASSTLAGFYNEQFF.

V and J are TRBV11-2 and TRBJ1-6; 11 bases align to TRBD1. The length of the CDR3 is 14 residues. Germline CDR1 is SGHAT and CDR2 is FQNNGV. V was pared by 5 bases and J by 10 bases, with 4 bases of the junction left unmatched. In DNA, the CDR3 is TGTGCCAGCAGCCCGGGGACAGGGGGGTCACCCCTCCACTTT. Its protein product is CASSPGTGGSPLHF.

The chain is built from TRBV3-1 (or the pseudogene TRBV3-2) and TRBJ1-4; TRBD1 matches at 8 bases. Germline assignment: CDR1 LGHDT and CDR2 YNNKEL (reference sequence). This CDR3 has 15 amino acids. The V gene end was trimmed by 4 bases and the J gene end by 4 bases; junction bases not matched to a gene: 5. The CDR3 DNA follows: TGTGCCAGCAGCCCGACAGGGGTGCGTAATGAAAAACTGTTTTTT. Its protein is CASSPTGVRNEKLFF.

V usage is TRBV7-2 and J usage is TRBJ2-5, with 8 nucleotides matching TRBD2. The CDR3 length is 16 residues. CDR1 is SGHTA and CDR2 is FQGNSA in the germline V gene. V shed 2 bases, J shed 1 base, and the junction held 6 bases outside the gene matches. CDR3 coding DNA: TGTGCCAGCAGCTTAAGAAGCGGGGGTAGCCAAGAGACCCAGTACTTC. The encoded protein is CASSLRSGGSQETQYF.